This entry concerns a single T cell receptor beta chain. Its antigen is currently unknown. The CDR3 consists of 14 residues. V was pared by 0 bases and J by 7 bases, with 13 bases between. Germline-derived CDR1 and CDR2 are SGHVS and FNYEAQ. This sample is part of a study of regulatory T cells in long-lasting Graves disease. Regarding the study as a whole: Repertoires from persistent disease leaned toward TRBV28, TRBJ1-2 and TRBJ2-5.

Sequencing libraries for TCR beta were prepared with iRepertoire HTBI primers and Arm-PCR of CDR3 regions. TCRdb processed the multiplex PCR reads anew with MiXCR; each CDR3 protein has one entry. The table lists about 620,000 distinct CDR3 sequences, roughly 15% of them singletons, with under 20% in the top ten. Time point: newly diagnosed GD, antithyroid drugs for less than 3 months. PBMC RNA served as the TCR library source. The sample also formed part of further work on T cells in Graves' hyperthyroidism and ophthalmopathy. That paper states: Aged 18 to 65, the patients had hyperthyroidism that was newly diagnosed and had lasted under 2 months. HTBI primers drove first-round RT-PCR of the TCR CDR3. Most thyroid clonotypes expanded above 0.001 appeared in blood too.

The sequence came from a woman aged 30 to 39 with Graves disease. The chain recombines TRBV7-6 with TRBJ2-7, with D possibly TRBD2 on 6 matching bases. This material consisted of peripheral blood mononuclear cells (PBMCs), taken at new diagnosis, from a patient treated with antithyroid drugs. The CDR3 DNA is TGTGCCAGCAGCTTAGCGACGGGAGTGGTAGAGCAGTACTTC. Translated, it gives CASSLATGVVEQYF.